Sequencing of this T cell receptor (beta chain) was carried out in a study of human T cells and chemical hapten exposure. Across the whole study: Diphenylcyclopropenone was applied weekly to patients' scalps across the approximately 25-week study. Affected patients, primarily female, had alopecia areata, totalis or universalis. General observations from the study: Versus controls, significantly more large CDR3 similarity clusters arose from expanded TCRs.

This clonotype was counted many times. Its antigen is currently unknown. Time point of the sample: patch test 2, 6 weeks after DPC sensitization. The sample's treatment: therapeutic diphenylcyclopropenone sensitization with weekly scalp DPC. The CDR3 is made up of 11 amino acids. Between the trimmed V and J ends, which lost 3 bases and 4 bases, there was a span of 4 bases. TCRdb fed the RACE reads into MiXCR, producing one record per CDR3 protein. The data show some 88,000 distinct CDR3 sequences, approximately 11% seen once. The starting material was whole blood, obtained in connection with sensitization to the hapten diphenylcyclopropenone (DPC). The chain has TRBV12-3 or TRBV12-4 and TRBJ2-7; D gene uncertain. The source is a man in his forties with alopecia areata. Some clones in this sample may be carry-over from other donors' samples. CDR3 nucleotides: TGTGCCAGCAGTTTGACGTACGAGCAGTACTTC. Protein: CASSLTYEQYF.